This is a list of T cell receptor beta chains from one sample in a study of glioma-infiltrating T cells. One entry per CDR3 protein, called by TCRdb with MiXCR from the multiplex PCR reads. The sample records about 410,000 distinct CDR3 sequences, 41% being singletons. Sequencing was done on a sample of glioma tissue, nonneoplastic brain tissue, or PBMCs (not recorded which). These receptors came from a human donor with low-grade glioma or glioblastoma, undergoing nonglioma brain surgery, or in good health (not recorded which). Each CDR3 is given with its conserved first and last residue. For some rows the clone size is stated as once, few or many, or as a class when expanded; others skip it.

.,TRBV24-1,TRBJ1-2,CATSETGVRGYTF
.,TRBV27,TRBJ1-2,CASTDHTGGRPYGYTF
.,TRBV19,TRBJ1-2,CANSLDVNYGYTF
few,TRBV20-1,TRBJ2-7,CSAGGPTGGPHEQYF
.,TRBV3-1,TRBJ2-1,CASSQAGLTTGEQFF
many,TRBV27,TRBJ2-3,CASSLGTGLRRYF
.,TRBV4-1,TRBJ2-5,CASSQTSGRVGETQYF
.,TRBV5-1,TRBJ1-1,CASSLFRGHTEDFF
few,TRBV2,TRBJ2-1,CASIGQSGNEQFF
.,TRBV29-1,TRBJ2-4,CSVDQDDKNIQYF
.,TRBV4-3,TRBJ1-1,CASSQTGGVNTEASF
.,TRBV20-1,TRBJ2-1,CSARVGGSTEQFF
many,TRBV20-1,TRBJ2-1,CSAPPGQGYNEQFF
.,TRBV7-2,TRBJ1-1,CASSITRGIRGNTGAFF
few,TRBV20-1,TRBJ2-7,CSARGTDPYEQYF
.,TRBV28,TRBJ2-5,CASSFSPGQRDNFWTQYF
few,TRBV24-1,TRBJ2-3,CATSAAGTSGTDTQYF
.,TRBV20-1,TRBJ2-7,CSARADREVGVHEQYF
.,TRBV19,TRBJ2-1,CASSTLAGGVFEQFF
many,TRBV20-1,TRBJ2-1,CSASPTSEGGNEQFF
many,TRBV27,TRBJ1-1,CASSLDRPNTEAFF
few,TRBV7-2,TRBJ1-5,CASSTRRFSNQPQHF
once,TRBV6-9,TRBJ2-7,CASRLAGDSYQQYF
.,TRBV6-6,TRBJ2-2,CASTLRLVSGELFF
.,TRBV7-9,TRBJ2-3,CASSPGGSPDTQYF
many,TRBV27,TRBJ2-1,CASSLKAGFGNEQFF
few,TRBV7-9,TRBJ2-1,CASSLKGGSHYNEQFF
many,TRBV27,TRBJ2-1,CASSFQGGLAGGTLRDEQFF
few,TRBV28,TRBJ2-5,CASTSPQGAQETQYF
.,TRBV7-2,TRBJ2-5,CASSFGPPGEETQYF
few,TRBV4-3,TRBJ2-3,CASSRDLGTDTQYF
many,TRBV27,TRBJ1-2,CASASRQGLDYGYTF
.,TRBV20-1,TRBJ2-5,CSVPGQGVQETQYF
.,TRBV20-1,TRBJ2-3,CSARGPQPTDTQYF
.,TRBV27,TRBJ2-5,CASSSVGLAGEPETQYF
few,TRBV20-1,TRBJ2-1,CSARDSGRRNEQFF
few,TRBV2,TRBJ2-7,CASSDRGIYEQYF
.,TRBV11-2,.,CAGSHKPGTGGYEQYF
.,TRBV4-1,TRBJ2-3,CASSQSPTSGDTDTQYF
few,TRBV20-1,TRBJ2-5,CSAKTSETQYF
.,TRBV20-1,TRBJ2-7,CSADDRDSYEQYF
.,TRBV7-2,TRBJ2-1,CASSPPARVYEQFF
.,TRBV7-2,TRBJ2-5,CASSLTFSGAQYF
many,TRBV27,TRBJ1-5,CASSPLAGTYSNQPQHF
many,TRBV20-1,TRBJ2-1,CSATTSGRANEQFF
many,TRBV6-2/TRBV6-3,TRBJ1-2,CASRTGRRGYTF
few,TRBV20-1,TRBJ1-1,CSAREGGTEAFF
many,TRBV28,TRBJ2-7,CASSLNAYEQYF
.,TRBV24-1,TRBJ1-2,CATSALNYGYTF
.,TRBV2,TRBJ1-5,CASSVSGQPQHF
few,TRBV28,TRBJ1-4,CASSLQGGGVEKLFF